This TCR beta chain was sequenced in a study of T cell clones after liver transplantation. Using immunoSEQ multiplex PCR, the repertoire was profiled, and TCRdb retains in-frame clones only, with some absent. The sample holds 50,000 to 55,000 clones, 55% to 75% seen once. This clone appeared a single time. As yet, its antigen is unknown. This CDR3 region has 15 residues. Per germline, CDR1 SGHVS and CDR2 FQNEAQ. V was cut by 6 bases and J by 3 bases, with 15 bases left in between. Study outcomes and limitations: Conclusions were preliminary, with small, heterogeneous patient groups. A significant post-transplant drop in circulating graft-donor-reactive CD4 TCRbeta sequences occurred in most of the 8 subjects.

This specimen consisted of CD4+ T cells from blood, obtained more than 52 months after liver transplant. This chain links TRBV7-8 with TRBJ1-5; a weak D match, TRBD1 (6 bases). This sequence originates from a human patient who received a liver transplant. The graft donor may be the source of some T cells. In DNA form, the CDR3 reads TGTGCCAGCAGTTCCACAGGGACGGTCAATCAGCCCCAGCATTTT. Residues: CASSSTGTVNQPQHF.